This TCR beta chain comes out of a study of post-analysis software for immune sequencing data. The library was made from cDNA and included unique molecular identifiers. Each batch of about 0.9 to 10 million T cells produced 500,000 to 550,000 cDNA molecules. TCRdb called the PCR reads again in MiXCR, with one record for every CDR3 protein. Of hundreds of thousands of distinct CDR3 sequences listed, approximately 53% are singletons. Study observations and caveats: Normalized Chao1 diversity was significantly lower in multiple sclerosis patients than in controls. Five or six TRBV segments appeared more often in patients than in controls, and TRBV5-6, TRBV5-1 and TRBV20-1 were among these.

This CDR3 is 17 amino acids long. CDR1 and CDR2 from the germline V gene are SGHRS and YFSETQ. V lost 2 bases, J lost 4 bases, and 20 bases lay in between. This clonotype appeared a few times. Its antigen remains unknown. This receptor was identified in a girl aged 10 to 17 with multiple sclerosis. The genes are TRBV5-1 and TRBJ2-3; D tentatively reads TRBD1 or TRBD2 (6 bases each). Source material: blood. CDR3 amino acids: CASSFGRGAGSADTQYF. Written as DNA, the CDR3 is TGCGCCAGCAGCTTTGGCAGGGGCGCGGGATCTGCAGATACGCAGTATTTT.